The 3 T cell receptor beta chains listed next were all sequenced from one sample in a study of shared T cell receptors in the human thymus. Assay: immunoSEQ multiplex PCR; the TCRdb copy retains only in-frame clones and omits some. The sample lists some 700,000 clones; 70% to 90% were seen once. The same data also contributed to another study, on human thymus T cells.

The specimen sequenced was thymocytes. The receptors shown here come from a girl under three years old with a congenital heart defect.

This clone was recorded a few times. V gene TRBV6-5 combines with J gene TRBJ1-4, with unresolved D. Germline CDR1 is MNHEY and CDR2 is SVGAGI. The germline V and J ends were trimmed by 6 bases and 0 bases, with 8 bases remaining between them. The CDR3 contains 14 residues. The CDR3 protein is CASSASSTNEKLFF. Written as DNA, the CDR3 is TGTGCCAGCAGCGCCAGTTCAACTAATGAAAAACTGTTTTTT.

The chain recombines TRBV10-3 with TRBJ1-4; D remains ambiguous. The CDR3 runs 13 residues. V lost 10 bases to trimming and J lost 3 bases, with 12 bases between them. Germline V gene lookup returns CDR1 ENHRY and CDR2 SYGVKD. The CDR3 reads CATYSNSNEKLFF. The CDR3 region has the DNA TGTGCCACTTACAGTAATTCTAATGAAAAACTGTTTTTT.

The chain links TRBV18 to TRBJ2-5; D unresolved. The germline gives CDR1 KGHSH, CDR2 LQKENI. V was pared by 6 bases and J by 1 base, with 3 bases between. The CDR3 is 11 residues long. The CDR3 bases are TGTGCCAGCTCCTCCCAAGAGACCCAGTACTTC. It yields the protein CASSSQETQYF.